These T cell receptor beta chains were read from a single sample in a study of T cells in Graves' hyperthyroidism and ophthalmopathy. Each CDR3 protein gets one entry after TCRdb re-called the multiplex PCR reads with MiXCR. Of approximately 300,000 distinct CDR3 sequences in the sample, over 15% were seen once. The material sequenced was blood. Every receptor here comes from a woman aged 60-70 years with Graves' ophthalmopathy. CDR3s include the opening cysteine and the closing phenylalanine or tryptophan. The order of the fields is J gene, D gene, V gene, clone size, CDR3 DNA, CDR3 protein. D genes are given only for firm matches. Size is omitted from some rows. Given values are once, few, many or a class for expanded clones.

TRBJ2-7 TRBD2 TRBV7-2 many TGTGCCAGCAGCTTTTCCGGGACTAGCTACGAGCAGTACTTC CASSFSGTSYEQYF
TRBJ2-7 . TRBV28 many TGTGCCAGCAGTTTACCGGGGCCCGGGGGAGAGCAGTACTTC CASSLPGPGGEQYF
TRBJ1-1 . TRBV6-1 many TGTGCCAGCAGTGTTGGGGCCCTTGAAGCTTTCTTT CASSVGALEAFF
TRBJ2-7 . TRBV19 few TGTGCCAGTAGTGCAACCCCCCCGGACAGTCCCTACGAGCAGTACTTC CASSATPPDSPYEQYF
TRBJ2-7 TRBD2 TRBV20-1 many TGCAGTGCCATACTAGCGGGGAGCTCCTACGAGCAGTACTTC CSAILAGSSYEQYF
TRBJ2-7 . TRBV2 many TGTGCCAGCACCGCGACAGTTACCGCCTACGAGCAGTACTTC CASTATVTAYEQYF
TRBJ2-7 . TRBV11-2 many TGTGCCAGCAGCTTAGATTTCGGAATTGGCGAGCAGTACTTC CASSLDFGIGEQYF
TRBJ2-3 . TRBV11-2 many TGTGCCAGCAGCTTTATAATACAGGGAGGAACAGATACGCAGTATTTT CASSFIIQGGTDTQYF
TRBJ1-5 . TRBV10-3 few TGTGCCATCAGTCTCACTGGGGATCAGCCCCAGCATTTT CAISLTGDQPQHF
TRBJ2-2 . TRBV5-1 many TGCGCCAGCAGCGCTACAGTTAGTGCCGGGGAGCTGTTTTTT CASSATVSAGELFF
TRBJ2-7 TRBD1 TRBV2 many TGTGCCAGCAGTGATCCCAAGGGAACAGGGGGGTACGAGCAGTACTTC CASSDPKGTGGYEQYF
TRBJ2-1 . TRBV6-1 few TGTGCCAGCAGTGAACTCCTAAGCTCCTACAATGAGCAGTTCTTC CASSELLSSYNEQFF
TRBJ2-1 TRBD1 TRBV28 many TGTGCCAGCAGTTCCGGGACAGGGGGCGCCGGTAATGAGCAGTTCTTC CASSSGTGGAGNEQFF
TRBJ1-6 TRBD1 TRBV7-8 few TGTGCCAGCAGCTCCTGGACAGGGGTGAATTCACCCCTCCACTTT CASSSWTGVNSPLHF
TRBJ2-7 TRBD1 TRBV6-6 many TGTGCCAGCAGTTACTCGAGGAGAACAGGGGGCCTAATGGGGGAGCAGTACTTC CASSYSRRTGGLMGEQYF
TRBJ2-1 TRBD2 TRBV5-1 . TGCGCCAGCAGCTTGGGTGGGACTAGCGGGAGGGTTGAGCAGTCCTTC CASSLGGTSGRVEQSF
TRBJ2-7 TRBD2 TRBV6-1 . TGTGCCAGCAGGCCAAATAGCGGGAGTGGCCCCATCGAGCAGTACTTC CASRPNSGSGPIEQYF
TRBJ1-2 TRBD1 TRBV6-1 few TGTGCCAGCAGAGACGCCTCCGGGACAGGGGGATTTGGCTACACCTTC CASRDASGTGGFGYTF